This TCR beta chain came from a study of Graves' ophthalmopathy and Graves' hyperthyroidism. Turning to the study itself: Prior to any treatment, peripheral blood was collected at the time of initial diagnosis. Findings and limits, study-wide: Predictions made by the model for ophthalmopathy progression reached 70.59% sensitivity and approximately 72% specificity. Among expanded thyroid clonotypes above 0.001 frequency, most also occurred in blood.

In this sample, this clonotype turned up many times. Its antigen remains unidentified. Researchers took RNA transcripts and amplified TCR beta CDR3 regions from them. In the first round, RT-PCR was carried out with HTBI primers, and a multiplex PCR formed the second round. From the multiplex PCR reads, TCRdb called clonotypes with MiXCR, one entry per CDR3 protein. In the table there are 450,000 or so distinct CDR3 sequences, approximately 14% of which are singletons. This CDR3 is built from 12 residues. With 6 bases removed from V and 9 bases from J, the gap between germline ends came to 9 bases. The germline V gene has CDR1 MNHEY and CDR2 SVGEGT. Each donor who had ophthalmopathy showed moderate-to-severe activity, a CAS of ≥3, a NOSPECS of ≥4, and a duration under 3 months.

This receptor was taken from a woman in her 30s with Graves' ophthalmopathy. The V and J genes are TRBV6-2 or TRBV6-3 and TRBJ1-6; maybe TRBD1 (5 bases). Source material: blood. The CDR3 protein is CASRNRISPLHF. The CDR3 DNA reads TGTGCCAGCAGGAACAGGATTTCACCCCTCCACTTT.